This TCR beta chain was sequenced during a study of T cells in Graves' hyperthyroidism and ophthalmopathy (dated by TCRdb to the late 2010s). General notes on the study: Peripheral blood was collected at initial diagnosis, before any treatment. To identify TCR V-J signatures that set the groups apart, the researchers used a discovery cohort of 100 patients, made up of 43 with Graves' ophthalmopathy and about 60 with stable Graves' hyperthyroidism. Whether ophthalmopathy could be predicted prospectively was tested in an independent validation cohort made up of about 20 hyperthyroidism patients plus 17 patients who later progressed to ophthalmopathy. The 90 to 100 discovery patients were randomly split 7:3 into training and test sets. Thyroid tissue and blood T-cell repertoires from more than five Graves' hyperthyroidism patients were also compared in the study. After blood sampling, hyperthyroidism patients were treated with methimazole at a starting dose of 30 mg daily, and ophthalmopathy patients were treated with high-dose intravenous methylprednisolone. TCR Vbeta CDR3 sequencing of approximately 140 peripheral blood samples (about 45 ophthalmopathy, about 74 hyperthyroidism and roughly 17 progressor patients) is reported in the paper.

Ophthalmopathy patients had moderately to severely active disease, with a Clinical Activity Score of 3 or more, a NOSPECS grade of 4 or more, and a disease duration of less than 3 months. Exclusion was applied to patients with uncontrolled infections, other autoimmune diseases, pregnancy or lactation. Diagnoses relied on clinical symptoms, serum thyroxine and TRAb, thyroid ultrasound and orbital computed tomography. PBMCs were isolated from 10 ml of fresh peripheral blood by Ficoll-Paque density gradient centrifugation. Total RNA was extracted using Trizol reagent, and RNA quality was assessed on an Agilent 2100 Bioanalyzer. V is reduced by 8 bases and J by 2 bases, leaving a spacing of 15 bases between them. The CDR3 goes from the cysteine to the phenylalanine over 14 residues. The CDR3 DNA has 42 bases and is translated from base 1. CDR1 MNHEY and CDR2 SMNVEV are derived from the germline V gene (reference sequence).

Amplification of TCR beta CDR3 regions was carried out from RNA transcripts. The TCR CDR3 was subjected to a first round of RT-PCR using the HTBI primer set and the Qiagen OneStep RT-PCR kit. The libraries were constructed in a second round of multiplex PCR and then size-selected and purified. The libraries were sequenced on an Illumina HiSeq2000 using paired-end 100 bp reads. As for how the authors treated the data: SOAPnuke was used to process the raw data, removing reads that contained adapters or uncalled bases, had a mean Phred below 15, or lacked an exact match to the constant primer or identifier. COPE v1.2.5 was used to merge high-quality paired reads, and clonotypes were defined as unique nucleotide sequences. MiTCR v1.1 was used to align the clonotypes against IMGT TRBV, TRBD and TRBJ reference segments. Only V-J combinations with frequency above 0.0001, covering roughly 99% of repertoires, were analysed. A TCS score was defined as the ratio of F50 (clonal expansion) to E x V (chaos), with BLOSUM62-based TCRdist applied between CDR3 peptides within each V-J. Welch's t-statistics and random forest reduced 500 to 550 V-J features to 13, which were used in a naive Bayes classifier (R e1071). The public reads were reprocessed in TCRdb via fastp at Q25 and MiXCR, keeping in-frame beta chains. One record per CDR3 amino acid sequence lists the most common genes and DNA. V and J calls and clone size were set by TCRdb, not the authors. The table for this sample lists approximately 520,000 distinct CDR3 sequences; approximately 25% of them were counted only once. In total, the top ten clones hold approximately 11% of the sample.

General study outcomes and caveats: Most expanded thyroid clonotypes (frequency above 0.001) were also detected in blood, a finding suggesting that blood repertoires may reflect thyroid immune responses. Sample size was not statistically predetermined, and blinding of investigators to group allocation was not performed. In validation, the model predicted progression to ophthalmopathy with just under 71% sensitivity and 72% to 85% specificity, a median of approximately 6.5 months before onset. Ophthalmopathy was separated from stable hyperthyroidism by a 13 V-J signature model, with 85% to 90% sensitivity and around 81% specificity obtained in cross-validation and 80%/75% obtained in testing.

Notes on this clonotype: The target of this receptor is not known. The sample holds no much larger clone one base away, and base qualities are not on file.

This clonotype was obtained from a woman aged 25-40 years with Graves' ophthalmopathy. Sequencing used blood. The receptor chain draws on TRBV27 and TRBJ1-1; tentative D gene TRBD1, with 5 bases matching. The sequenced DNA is TGTGCCAGCCGGAAAGACACAGGTAACACTGAAGCTTTCTTT. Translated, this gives CASRKDTGNTEAFF.